These 5 T cell receptor beta chains were sequenced from one sample in a study of blood T cell repertoires in COVID-19. Profiling relied on immunoSEQ multiplex PCR, and the TCRdb table lists in-frame clones only, not all of them. The sample consists of around 330,000 clones, 88% of them appearing once. The sample comprised peripheral blood. The origin of the receptors is a woman in her thirties with COVID-19, enrolled during active disease.

The chain uses TRBV18 and TRBJ1-2; TRBD1 is a possible D gene (6 bases). V was cut by 6 bases and J by 4 bases, with 12 bases left in between. The CDR3 length is 13 residues. The germline gives CDR1 KGHSH, CDR2 LQKENI. CDR3 in amino acids: CASSRTATYGYTF. CDR3 in DNA: TGTGCCAGCTCCAGGACAGCAACCTATGGCTACACCTTC.

The V call is TRBV4-1, the J call TRBJ2-1; TRBD2 matches at 10 bases. CDR3 length equals 16 residues. The J segment lost 8 bases and the V segment lost 2 bases, leaving 9 bases of the junction unmatched. Germline values: CDR1 MGHRA, CDR2 YSYEKL. The CDR3 sequence: CASSQRAASGGYEQFF. CDR3 coding DNA: TGCGCCAGCAGCCAAAGGGCGGCTAGCGGGGGCTATGAGCAGTTCTTC.

Concerning this clone: The junction does not match germline at one end; this may be a read error. V usage is TRBV6-2 or TRBV6-3 and J usage is TRBJ2-7, with 7 positions matching TRBD1. The germline CDR1 and CDR2 sequences are MNHEY and SVGEGT. This CDR3 is built from 14 residues. This CDR3 reads CASSPGTASHEQYF. The CDR3 DNA is TGTGCCAGCAGCCCGGGGACAGCCTCCCACGAGCAGTACTTC.

This chain joins TRBV28 and TRBJ1-6; perhaps TRBD1 as D (6 bases). With 5 bases removed from V and 5 bases from J, the gap between germline ends came to 13 bases. This CDR3 has 15 residues. CDR1 is MDHEN and CDR2 is SYDVKM in the germline V gene. CDR3 protein: CASSRGGPNNSPLHF. The CDR3 coding sequence is TGTGCCAGCAGTCGGGGGGGGCCCAATAATTCACCCCTCCACTTT. Drawing the rest from reference TRBV28 and TRBJ1-6, the complete variable domain is DVKVTQSSRYLVKRTGEKVFLECVQDMDHENMFWYRQDPGLGLRLIYFSYDVKMKEKGDIPEGYSVSREKKERFSLILESASTNQTSMYLCASSRGGPNNSPLHFGNGTRLTVT.

This chain connects TRBV10-3 to TRBJ1-6; 7 nucleotides agree with TRBD1. There are 16 residues in the CDR3. Germline CDR1 ENHRY, CDR2 SYGVKD. V trimming: 0 bases; J trimming: 7 bases; junction bases outside the gene matches: 6. The CDR3 sequence is CAISESMDRPNSPLHF. The CDR3 nucleotides read TGTGCCATCAGTGAGTCGATGGACAGGCCCAATTCACCCCTCCACTTT.